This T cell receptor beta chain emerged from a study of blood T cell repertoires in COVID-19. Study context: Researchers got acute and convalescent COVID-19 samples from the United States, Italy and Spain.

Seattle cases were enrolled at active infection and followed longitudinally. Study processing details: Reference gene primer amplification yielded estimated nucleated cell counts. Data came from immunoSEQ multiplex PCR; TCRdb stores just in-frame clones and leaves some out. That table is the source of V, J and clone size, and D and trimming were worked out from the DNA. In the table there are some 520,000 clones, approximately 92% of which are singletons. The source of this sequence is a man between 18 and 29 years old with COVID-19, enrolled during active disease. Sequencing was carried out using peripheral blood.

CDR3 residues: CASSPRTGTDTQYF. CDR3 nucleotides: TGTGCCAGCTCACCACGTACGGGCACAGATACGCAGTATTTT. The chain recombines TRBV18 with TRBJ2-3, with D unresolved. The V end was cut by 1 base, the J end by 1 base, with 6 bases between. Per the germline V gene, CDR1 is KGHSH and CDR2 is LQKENI. CDR3 length: 14 residues.